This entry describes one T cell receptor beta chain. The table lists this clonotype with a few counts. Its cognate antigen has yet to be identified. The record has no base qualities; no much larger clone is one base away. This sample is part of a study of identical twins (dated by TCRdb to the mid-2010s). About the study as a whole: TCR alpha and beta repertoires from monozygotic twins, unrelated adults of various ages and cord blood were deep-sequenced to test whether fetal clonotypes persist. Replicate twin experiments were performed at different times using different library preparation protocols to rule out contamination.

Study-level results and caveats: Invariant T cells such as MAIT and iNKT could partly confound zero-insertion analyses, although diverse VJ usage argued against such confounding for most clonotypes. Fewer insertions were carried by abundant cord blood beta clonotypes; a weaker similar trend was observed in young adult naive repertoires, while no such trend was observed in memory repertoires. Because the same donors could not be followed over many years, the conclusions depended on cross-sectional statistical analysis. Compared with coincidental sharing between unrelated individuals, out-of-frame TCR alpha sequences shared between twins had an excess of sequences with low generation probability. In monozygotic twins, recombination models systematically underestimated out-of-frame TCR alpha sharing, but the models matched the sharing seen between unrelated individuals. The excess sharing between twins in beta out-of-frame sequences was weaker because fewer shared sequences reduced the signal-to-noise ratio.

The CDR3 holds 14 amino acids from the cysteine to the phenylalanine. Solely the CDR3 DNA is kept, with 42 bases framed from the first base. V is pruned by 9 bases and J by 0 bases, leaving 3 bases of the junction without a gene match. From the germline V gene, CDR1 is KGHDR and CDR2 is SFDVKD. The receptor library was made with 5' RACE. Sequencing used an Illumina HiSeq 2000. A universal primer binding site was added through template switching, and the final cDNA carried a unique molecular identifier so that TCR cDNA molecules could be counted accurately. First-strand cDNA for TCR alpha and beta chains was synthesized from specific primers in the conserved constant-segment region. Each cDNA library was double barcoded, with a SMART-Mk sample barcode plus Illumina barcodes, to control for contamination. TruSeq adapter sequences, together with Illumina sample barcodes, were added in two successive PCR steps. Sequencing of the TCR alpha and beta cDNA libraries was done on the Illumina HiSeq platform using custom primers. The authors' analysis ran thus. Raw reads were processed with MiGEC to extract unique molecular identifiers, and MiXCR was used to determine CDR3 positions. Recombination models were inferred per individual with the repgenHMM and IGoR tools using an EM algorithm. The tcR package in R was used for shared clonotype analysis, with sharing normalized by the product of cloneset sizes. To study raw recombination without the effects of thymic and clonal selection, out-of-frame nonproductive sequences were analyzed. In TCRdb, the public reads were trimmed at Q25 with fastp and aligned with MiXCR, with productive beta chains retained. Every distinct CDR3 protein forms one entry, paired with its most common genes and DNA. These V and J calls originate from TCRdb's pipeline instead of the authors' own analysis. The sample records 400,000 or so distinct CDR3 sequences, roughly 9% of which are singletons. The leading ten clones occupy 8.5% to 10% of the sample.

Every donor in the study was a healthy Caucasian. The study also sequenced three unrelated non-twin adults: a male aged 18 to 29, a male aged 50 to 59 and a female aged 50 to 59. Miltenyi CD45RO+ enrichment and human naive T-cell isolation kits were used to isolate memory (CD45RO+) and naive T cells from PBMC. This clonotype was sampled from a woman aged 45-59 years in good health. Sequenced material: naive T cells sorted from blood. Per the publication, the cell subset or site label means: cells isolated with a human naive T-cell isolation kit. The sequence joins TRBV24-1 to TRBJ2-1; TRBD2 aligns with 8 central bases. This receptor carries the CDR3 CATSSGSSYNEQFF. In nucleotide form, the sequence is TGTGCCACCTCCAGCGGGAGCTCCTACAATGAGCAGTTCTTC.